Below, 31 T cell receptor beta chains from the same sample are listed, as sequenced in a study of cytomegalovirus exposure and HLA in healthy donors. The PCR used 60 Vbeta and 13 Jbeta primers. Profiled with immunoSEQ multiplex PCR; TCRdb holds only in-frame clones, not every one. The table shows under 250,000 clones, with around 73% occurring only once. Input material: PBMCs. The receptors here all came from a male donor in good health and CMV-seronegative.

This clone appeared once. The chain employs TRBV19 and TRBJ2-2, with 9 bases aligning to TRBD2. The CDR3 length is 14 residues. Germline CDR1 is LNHDA and CDR2 is SQIVND (reference sequence). DNA for the CDR3: TGTGCTGTAGGAAGGGCGGGAGGGACCGGGGAGCTGTTTTTT. Amino acids: CAVGRAGGTGELFF.

V and J are TRBV5-4 and TRBJ2-5; possibly TRBD2 for D (6 bases). Germline CDR1 SGHNT, CDR2 YYREEE (reference sequence). Deletions cut 1 base from V and 9 bases from J, with 7 bases between. The CDR3 is made up of 11 amino acids. CDR3 bases: TGTGCCAGCAGCTTGTCGGGAGCCCAGTACTTC. It translates to CASSLSGAQYF.

This chain uses TRBV7-2 with TRBJ2-1; TRBD2 agrees at 10 bases. J gave up 6 bases and V 5 bases, and 7 bases lay outside the gene matches. The CDR3 sequence is 15 residues long. Germline CDR1 and CDR2: SGHTA and FQGNSA. In nucleotides, the CDR3 is TGTGCCAGCAGCCCTTTAGCGGGAGGATCCAATGAGCAGTTCTTC. Amino acid sequence: CASSPLAGGSNEQFF. Together with reference TRBV7-2 and TRBJ2-1, the CDR3 gives the full variable domain: GAGVSQSPSNKVTEKGKDVELRCDPISGHTALYWYRQSLGQGLEFLIYFQGNSAPDKSGLPSDRFSAERTGGSVSTLTIQRTQQEDSAVYLCASSPLAGGSNEQFFGPGTRLTVL.

This chain's CDR3 is CASSQLSGRRGTDTQYF. CDR3 sequence (DNA): TGTGCCAGCAGTCAACTAAGCGGGAGGAGGGGCACAGATACGCAGTATTTT. The chain employs TRBV2 and TRBJ2-3; 9 bases align to TRBD2. Trimming took 5 bases from V and 1 from J; bases not matched to a gene: 10. CDR1 is SNHLY, CDR2 FYNNEI, per germline. The CDR3 consists of 17 residues. Full variable domain (outside the CDR3, taken from reference TRBV2 and TRBJ2-3): EPEVTQTPSHQVTQMGQEVILRCVPISNHLYFYWYRQILGQKVEFLVSFYNNEISEKSEIFDDQFSVERPDGSNFTLKIRSTKLEDSAMYFCASSQLSGRRGTDTQYFGPGTRLTVL.

The rearrangement links TRBV28 to TRBJ2-7; unclear D gene. The germline V gene encodes CDR1 MDHEN and CDR2 SYDVKM. V was pared by 4 bases and J by 2 bases, with 9 bases between. This CDR3 contains 13 residues. CDR3 residues: CASSSVPTYEQYF. In DNA, the CDR3 is TGTGCCAGCAGTTCAGTCCCGACCTACGAGCAGTACTTC.

V usage is TRBV7-9 and J usage is TRBJ2-2, with 7 bases identical to TRBD2. The CDR3 is 15 residues long. The germline V gene has CDR1 SEHNR and CDR2 FQNEAQ (reference sequence). Trimming cost V 1 base and J 6 bases; bases outside gene matches: 5. The CDR3 region is CASSLEGGRPGELFF. In DNA, the CDR3 is TGTGCCAGCAGCTTAGAGGGCGGGAGACCCGGGGAGCTGTTTTTT.

V and J are TRBV4-1 and TRBJ2-5, with TRBD2 identical over 7 bases. Germline loops: CDR1 MGHRA, CDR2 YSYEKL. The ends lost 3 bases at V and 9 bases at J; junction bases unmatched: 10. The CDR3 has 14 amino acids. This CDR3 reads CASSHFGRPLSQYF. Here the CDR3 DNA reads TGCGCCAGCAGCCACTTCGGGAGGCCCCTATCCCAGTACTTC.

In nucleotides, the CDR3 is TGTGCCAGCAGCGTAAGCACTAGCGGTCCCTACGAGCAGTACTTC. Amino acid sequence: CASSVSTSGPYEQYF. The chain links TRBV9 to TRBJ2-7, with TRBD2 matching over 8 bases. The CDR3 covers 15 residues. Per germline, CDR1 SGDLS and CDR2 YYNGEE. J was trimmed by 2 bases and V by 1 base; bases with no gene match: 5.

This chain links TRBV5-1 with TRBJ2-7; TRBD2 aligns across 14 bases. The CDR3 consists of 15 residues. V lost 6 bases and J lost 3; bases outside the gene matches: 5. Germline V gives CDR1 SGHRS, CDR2 YFSETQ. CDR3 protein: CASKTSGRGLYEQYF. The CDR3 DNA is TGCGCCAGCAAGACTAGCGGGAGGGGACTCTACGAGCAGTACTTC.

The gene calls are TRBV15 and TRBJ1-1, with 8 bases that match TRBD1. In germline, CDR1 is LNHNV, CDR2 YYDKDF (reference sequence). The CDR3 extends over 15 amino acids. J lost 2 bases, V lost 8 bases, and 10 bases had no gene match. The CDR3, as DNA: TGTGCCACCGATAACCACGGGACAGGCAACACTGAAGCTTTCTTT. Residues: CATDNHGTGNTEAFF. The full variable domain, rest sourced from reference TRBV15 and TRBJ1-1, is DAMVIQNPRYQVTQFGKPVTLSCSQTLNHNVMYWYQQKSSQAPKLLFHYYDKDFNNEADTPDNFQSRRPNTSFCFLDIRSPGLGDTAMYLCATDNHGTGNTEAFFGQGTRLTVV.

The chain is built from TRBV5-5 and TRBJ1-2; tentatively, D is TRBD1 (6 bases). Germline loops: CDR1 SGHKS, CDR2 YYEKEE (reference sequence). CDR3 length equals 16 residues. Trimming left V 4 bases short and J 3 bases short, with 19 bases between. CDR3 nucleotides: TGTGCCAGCAGCAAAAGGACAGTATCCCTAGACTATGGCTACACCTTC. It is translated as CASSKRTVSLDYGYTF.

This clone was counted only a few times. V is TRBV30 and J is TRBJ1-3; no definite D call. The CDR3 extends over 12 amino acids. CDR1 is GTSNPN, CDR2 SVGIG, per germline (reference sequence). CDR3 residues: CAFRNSGNTIYF. Here the CDR3 DNA reads TGTGCTTTCAGAAACTCTGGAAACACCATATATTTT.

This clone was counted only a few times. This chain links TRBV29-1 with TRBJ1-1; D not certain. Germline V gene data show CDR1 as SQVTM and CDR2 as ANQGSEA. Trimming cost V 7 bases and J 0 bases, with 6 bases left between them. This CDR3 contains 11 residues. The CDR3 region is CSARLNTEAFF. For the CDR3, the DNA is TGCAGCGCGCGCTTGAACACTGAAGCTTTCTTT.

J is TRBJ2-6 and V is TRBV9; D gene unclear. The ends were cut back, 0 bases at V and 0 bases at J, with 4 bases in the middle. The germline gives CDR1 SGDLS, CDR2 YYNGEE. CDR3 length: 15 amino acids. CDR3 residues: CASSVDISGANVLTF. CDR3 sequence (DNA): TGTGCCAGCAGCGTAGATATCTCTGGGGCCAACGTCCTGACTTTC.

V usage is TRBV18 and J usage is TRBJ2-3; 9 bases map to TRBD2. This CDR3 comprises 16 residues. The germline CDR1 and CDR2 sequences are KGHSH and LQKENI. V shed 0 bases, J shed 3 bases, and the junction held 4 bases outside the gene matches. CDR3 DNA: TGTGCCAGCTCACCACCGGGACTAGCAGGGACAGATACGCAGTATTTT. Encoded protein: CASSPPGLAGTDTQYF. Variable domain in full (rest from reference TRBV18 and TRBJ2-3): NAGVMQNPRHLVRRRGQEARLRCSPMKGHSHVYWYRQLPEEGLKFMVYLQKENIIDESGMPKERFSAEFPKEGPSILRIQQVVRGDSAAYFCASSPPGLAGTDTQYFGPGTRLTVL.

The count of this clone is one. The CDR3, as DNA: TGTGCCAGCAGCTCTCCGCGGCTAGCGGGGACCTCCTACGAGCAGTACTTC. It encodes CASSSPRLAGTSYEQYF. The V and J genes are TRBV28 and TRBJ2-7; TRBD2 aligns across 9 bases. With 6 bases clipped from V and 0 bases from J, the junction kept 12 bases outside the gene matches. Germline values: CDR1 MDHEN, CDR2 SYDVKM. The CDR3 length is 17 residues.

This clone was recorded a few times. The chain links TRBV5-1 to TRBJ1-4; a weak D match, TRBD1 (6 bases). V lost 5 bases to trimming and J lost 3 bases, with 14 bases between them. The CDR3 length is 15 residues. Germline V CDR1 and CDR2: SGHRS, YFSETQ. Here the CDR3 DNA reads TGCGCCAGCAGTCGCTCAACAGGGTCTAATGAAAAACTGTTTTTT. It specifies CASSRSTGSNEKLFF.

This clone appeared a single time. This sequence joins TRBV9 and TRBJ1-3; 8 nucleotides agree with TRBD1. J was trimmed by 5 bases and V by 4 bases; bases with no gene match: 14. Per germline, CDR1 SGDLS and CDR2 YYNGEE. This CDR3 is built from 17 residues. This CDR3 is CASSPSGQGRGRNTIYF. Here the CDR3 DNA reads TGTGCCAGCAGCCCCTCAGGACAGGGCCGGGGAAGAAACACCATATATTTT.

This chain links TRBV6-1 with TRBJ2-1, with D perhaps matching TRBD2 (5 bases). V was pared by 8 bases and J by 4 bases, with 15 bases between. Germline CDR1 and CDR2: MNHNS and SASEGT. The CDR3 loop spans 14 amino acids. CDR3 region: CASVVDSLYNEQFF. The CDR3 DNA is TGTGCCAGCGTGGTGGACTCCCTATACAATGAGCAGTTCTTC.

Details on this clone: Other DNA sequences from this sample encode an identical CDR3 as well. The chain employs TRBV27 and TRBJ2-7, with D possibly being TRBD1 (5 bases). V lost 3 bases, J lost 2 bases, and 8 bases lay in between. The CDR3 loop spans 13 amino acids. Germline CDR1 and CDR2: MNHEY and SMNVEV (reference sequence). The CDR3: CASSFTGPYEQYF. The CDR3 bases are TGTGCCAGCAGTTTTACAGGTCCCTACGAGCAGTACTTC.

This clone was seen many times. Distinct nucleotide sequences in the sample also encode this CDR3. The rearrangement joins TRBV7-8 to TRBJ2-5; D unresolved. The CDR3 has 12 amino acids. Trimming removed 6 bases from V and 0 bases from J, with 5 bases in between. CDR1 is SGHVS, CDR2 FQNEAQ, per germline. CDR3 sequence reads: CASSRDQETQYF. The CDR3, as DNA: TGTGCCAGCAGTAGAGACCAAGAGACCCAGTACTTC.

The chain couples TRBV5-6 to TRBJ1-2; D is unclear. Trimming took 1 base from V and 4 from J, leaving 14 bases between them. This CDR3 is built from 15 residues. The germline V gene encodes CDR1 SGHDT and CDR2 YYEEEE. The CDR3 nucleotides are TGTGCCAGCAGCTTGTTGAGACAAGCATTCTATGGCTACACCTTC. It yields the protein CASSLLRQAFYGYTF.

The V gene is TRBV7-3, the J gene TRBJ2-3; 10 nucleotides agree with TRBD2. The V segment lost 5 bases and the J segment 0 bases; nucleotides outside the gene matches: 5. CDR1 is SGHTA, CDR2 FQGTGA, per germline. The CDR3 spans 16 residues. CDR3 nucleotide sequence: TGTGCCAGCAGCGCCGGGACTAGCGCTAGCACAGATACGCAGTATTTT. Amino acids: CASSAGTSASTDTQYF.

This clone was observed once. The genes are TRBV5-1 and TRBJ2-7, with 11 bases lining up with TRBD2. The CDR3 is made up of 17 amino acids. The V and J ends lost 3 bases and 6 bases, in that order; junction bases with no gene match: 14. Germline V gene data show CDR1 as SGHRS and CDR2 as YFSETQ. The CDR3 spells CASSWGGTSGSGGEQYF. The CDR3 coding sequence is TGCGCCAGCAGCTGGGGGGGGACTAGCGGTTCGGGGGGCGAGCAGTACTTC.

The table lists this clone with a count of one. The CDR3 protein is CASSIDRHRPTYEQYF. For the CDR3, the DNA is TGTGCCAGTAGTATAGATCGACACAGACCGACCTACGAGCAGTACTTC. The chain carries TRBV19 and TRBJ2-7; D ambiguous. The germline CDR1 and CDR2 sequences are LNHDA and SQIVND (reference sequence). Trimming left V 0 bases short and J 2 bases short, with 14 bases between. The CDR3 covers 16 residues.

This sequence joins TRBV7-9 and TRBJ2-2, with 12 bases that match TRBD2. The CDR3 is made up of 15 amino acids. CDR1 is SEHNR, CDR2 FQNEAQ, per germline (reference sequence). V lost 5 bases to trimming and J lost 10 bases; unmatched junction nucleotides: 8. CDR3 in amino acids: CASSLGLAGHSELFF. In DNA, the CDR3 is TGTGCCAGCAGCCTCGGACTAGCGGGACATTCGGAGCTGTTTTTT.

The chain couples TRBV19 to TRBJ1-4; no firm D call. Germline assignment: CDR1 LNHDA and CDR2 SQIVND (reference sequence). The CDR3 has 12 amino acids. V lost 11 bases and J lost 2, with 9 bases in between. Here the CDR3 reads CASGRTNEKLFF. The DNA for the CDR3 is TGTGCCTCCGGCAGGACTAATGAAAAACTGTTTTTT. Looking up the rest from reference TRBV19 and TRBJ1-4 gives the full variable domain: DGGITQSPKYLFRKEGQNVTLSCEQNLNHDAMYWYRQDPGQGLRLIYYSQIVNDFQKGDIAEGYSVSREKKESFPLTVTSAQKNPTAFYLCASGRTNEKLFFGSGTQLSVL.

This chain connects TRBV2 to TRBJ1-4; 10 nucleotides agree with TRBD1. The CDR3 sequence is 15 residues long. The V gene end was trimmed by 3 bases and the J gene end by 8 bases; junction bases not matched to a gene: 6. CDR1 and CDR2 (germline): SNHLY, FYNNEI. Here the CDR3 DNA reads TGTGCCAGCAGTGATTATGGGACAGGGGTCGAAAAACTGTTTTTT. Translation: CASSDYGTGVEKLFF. The variable domain in full, completed from reference TRBV2 and TRBJ1-4, reads EPEVTQTPSHQVTQMGQEVILRCVPISNHLYFYWYRQILGQKVEFLVSFYNNEISEKSEIFDDQFSVERPDGSNFTLKIRSTKLEDSAMYFCASSDYGTGVEKLFFGSGTQLSVL.

This chain joins TRBV7-2 and TRBJ1-2; 7 bases match TRBD1. CDR1 and CDR2 from the germline V gene are SGHTA and FQGNSA. The CDR3 consists of 14 residues. Trimming cost V 6 bases and J 4 bases; bases outside gene matches: 8. CDR3 in DNA: TGTGCCAGCAGTCGTTCCGGGACAGCCTATGGCTACACCTTC. Its translation is CASSRSGTAYGYTF.

V is TRBV28 and J is TRBJ2-7, with 7 bases matching TRBD1. Germline assignment: CDR1 MDHEN and CDR2 SYDVKM. The V and J ends lost 4 bases and 2 bases, in that order; junction bases with no gene match: 5. This CDR3 region has 14 residues. The CDR3 nucleotides read TGTGCCAGCAGTTCCTACAGGGGAACCTACGAGCAGTACTTC. This encodes CASSSYRGTYEQYF.

The gene calls are TRBV18 and TRBJ2-1; D possibly corresponds to TRBD1 (5 bases). V was shortened by 4 bases and J by 7 bases, with 11 bases between the two germline ends. The CDR3 spans 13 residues. Per germline, CDR1 KGHSH and CDR2 LQKENI. The CDR3: CASSRLGPNEQFF. CDR3 DNA: TGTGCCAGCTCACGGCTGGGGCCTAATGAGCAGTTCTTC.